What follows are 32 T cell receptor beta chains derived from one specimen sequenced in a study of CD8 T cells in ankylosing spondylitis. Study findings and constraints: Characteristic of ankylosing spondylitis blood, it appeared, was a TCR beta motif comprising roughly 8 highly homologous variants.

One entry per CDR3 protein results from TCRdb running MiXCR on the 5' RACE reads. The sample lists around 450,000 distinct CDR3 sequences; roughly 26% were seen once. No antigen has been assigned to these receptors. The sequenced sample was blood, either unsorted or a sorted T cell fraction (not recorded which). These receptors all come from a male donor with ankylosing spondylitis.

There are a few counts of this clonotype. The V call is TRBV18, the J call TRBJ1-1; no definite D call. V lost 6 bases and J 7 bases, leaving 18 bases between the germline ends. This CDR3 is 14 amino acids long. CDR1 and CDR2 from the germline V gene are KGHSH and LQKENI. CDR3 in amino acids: CASSRAPSRDEAFF. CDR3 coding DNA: TGTGCCAGCTCCCGGGCCCCCTCGAGGGATGAAGCTTTCTTT. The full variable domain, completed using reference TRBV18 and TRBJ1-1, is NAGVMQNPRHLVRRRGQEARLRCSPMKGHSHVYWYRQLPEEGLKFMVYLQKENIIDESGMPKERFSAEFPKEGPSILRIQQVVRGDSAAYFCASSRAPSRDEAFFGQGTRLTVV.

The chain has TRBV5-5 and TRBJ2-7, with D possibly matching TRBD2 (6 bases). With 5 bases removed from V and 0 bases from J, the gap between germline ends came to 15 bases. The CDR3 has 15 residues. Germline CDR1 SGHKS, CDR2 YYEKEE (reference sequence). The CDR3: CASSYRGLPSYEQYV. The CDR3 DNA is TGTGCCAGCAGTTACCGGGGACTTCCCTCCTACGAGCAGTACGTC.

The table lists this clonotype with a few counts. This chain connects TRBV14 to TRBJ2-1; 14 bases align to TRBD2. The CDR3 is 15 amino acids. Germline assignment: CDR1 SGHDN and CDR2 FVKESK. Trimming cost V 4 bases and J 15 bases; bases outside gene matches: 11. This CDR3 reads CASSRRLAGGPQVFF. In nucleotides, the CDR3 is TGTGCCAGCAGCCGCCGACTAGCGGGAGGGCCCCAGGTGTTCTTC.

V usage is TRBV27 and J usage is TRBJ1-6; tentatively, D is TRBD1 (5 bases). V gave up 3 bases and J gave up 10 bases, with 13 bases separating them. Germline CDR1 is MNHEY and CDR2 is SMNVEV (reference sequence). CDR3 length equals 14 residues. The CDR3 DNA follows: TGTGCCAGCAGTTTCTTGGGGCCCGGATCACCCCTCCACTTT. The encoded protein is CASSFLGPGSPLHF.

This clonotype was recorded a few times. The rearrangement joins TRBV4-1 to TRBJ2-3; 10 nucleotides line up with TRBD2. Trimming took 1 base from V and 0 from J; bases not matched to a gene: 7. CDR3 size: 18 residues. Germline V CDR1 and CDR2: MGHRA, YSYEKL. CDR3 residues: CASSQAPSGSGSTDTQYF. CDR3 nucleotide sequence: TGCGCCAGCAGCCAAGCTCCTAGCGGGAGCGGGAGCACAGATACGCAGTATTTT.

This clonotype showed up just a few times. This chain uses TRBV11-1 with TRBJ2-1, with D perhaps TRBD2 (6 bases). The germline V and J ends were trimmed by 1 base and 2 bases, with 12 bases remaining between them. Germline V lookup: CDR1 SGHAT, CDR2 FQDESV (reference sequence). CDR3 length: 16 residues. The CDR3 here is CASSLEDYRPYNEQFF. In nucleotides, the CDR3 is TGTGCCAGCAGCTTAGAGGACTACCGCCCCTACAATGAGCAGTTCTTC.

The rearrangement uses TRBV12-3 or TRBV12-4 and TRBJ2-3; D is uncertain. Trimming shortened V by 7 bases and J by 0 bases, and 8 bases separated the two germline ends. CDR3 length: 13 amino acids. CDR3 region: CASTRASTDTQYF. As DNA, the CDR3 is TGTGCCAGCACTCGGGCTAGCACAGATACGCAGTATTTT.

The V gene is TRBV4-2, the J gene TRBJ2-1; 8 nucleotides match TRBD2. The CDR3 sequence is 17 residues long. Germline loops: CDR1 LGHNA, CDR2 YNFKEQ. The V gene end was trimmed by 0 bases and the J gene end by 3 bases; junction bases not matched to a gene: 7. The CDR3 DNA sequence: TGTGCCAGCAGCCAAGATGGACGGGAGGGCTACTACAATGAGCAGTTCTTC. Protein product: CASSQDGREGYYNEQFF.

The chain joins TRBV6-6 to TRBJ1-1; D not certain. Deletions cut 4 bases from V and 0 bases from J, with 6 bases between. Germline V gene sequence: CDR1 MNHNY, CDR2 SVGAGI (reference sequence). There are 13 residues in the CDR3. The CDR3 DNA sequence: TGTGCCAGCAGTTGGGCGGTGAACACTGAAGCTTTCTTT. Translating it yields CASSWAVNTEAFF.

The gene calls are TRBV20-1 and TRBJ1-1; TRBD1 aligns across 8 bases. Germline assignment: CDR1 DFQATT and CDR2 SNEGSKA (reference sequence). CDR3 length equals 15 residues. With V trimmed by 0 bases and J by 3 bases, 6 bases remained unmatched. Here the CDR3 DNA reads TGCAGTGCTAGAGATGCAGGGGGCAGGGACACTGAAGCTTTCTTT. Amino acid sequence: CSARDAGGRDTEAFF.

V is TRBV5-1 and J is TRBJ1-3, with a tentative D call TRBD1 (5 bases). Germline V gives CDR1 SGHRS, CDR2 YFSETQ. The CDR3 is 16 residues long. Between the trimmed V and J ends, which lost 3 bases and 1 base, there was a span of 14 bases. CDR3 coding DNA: TGCGCCAGCAGCTGGGGAGACAGCAGTTCTGGAAACACCATATATTTT. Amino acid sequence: CASSWGDSSSGNTIYF.

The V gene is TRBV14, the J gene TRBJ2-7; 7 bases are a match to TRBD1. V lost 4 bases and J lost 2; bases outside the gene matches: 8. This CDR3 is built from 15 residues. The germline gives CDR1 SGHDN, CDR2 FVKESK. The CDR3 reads CASSPLGQVPYEQYF. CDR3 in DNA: TGTGCCAGCAGCCCCCTCGGACAGGTTCCCTACGAGCAGTACTTC.

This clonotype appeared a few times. This chain's CDR3 is CASRGTGVRSEQFF. As DNA, the CDR3 is TGTGCCAGCAGGGGGACAGGGGTCCGCAGTGAGCAGTTCTTC. The rearrangement links TRBV6-1 to TRBJ2-1; TRBD1 matches 10 bases. The junction had 8 bases not matched to a gene; V was cut back by 6 bases and J by 9 bases. The CDR3 runs to 14 residues. Germline V lookup: CDR1 MNHNS, CDR2 SASEGT.

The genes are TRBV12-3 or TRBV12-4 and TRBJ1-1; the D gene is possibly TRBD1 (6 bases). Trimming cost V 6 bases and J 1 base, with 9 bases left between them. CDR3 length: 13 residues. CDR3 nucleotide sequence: TGTGCCAGCAGGCCACAGGGGAACACTGAAGCTTTCTTT. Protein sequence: CASRPQGNTEAFF.

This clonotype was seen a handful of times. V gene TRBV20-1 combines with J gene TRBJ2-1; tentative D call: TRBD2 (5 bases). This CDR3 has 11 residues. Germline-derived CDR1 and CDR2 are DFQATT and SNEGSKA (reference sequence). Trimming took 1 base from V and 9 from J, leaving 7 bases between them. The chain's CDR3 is CSARAGGEQFF. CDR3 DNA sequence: TGCAGTGCTAGAGCCGGAGGTGAGCAGTTCTTC.

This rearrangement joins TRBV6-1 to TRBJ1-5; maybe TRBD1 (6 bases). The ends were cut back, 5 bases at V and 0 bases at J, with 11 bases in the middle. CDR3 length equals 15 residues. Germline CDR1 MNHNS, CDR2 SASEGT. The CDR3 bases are TGTGCCAGCAGTATTTACAGGGATAGCAATCAGCCCCAGCATTTT. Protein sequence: CASSIYRDSNQPQHF.

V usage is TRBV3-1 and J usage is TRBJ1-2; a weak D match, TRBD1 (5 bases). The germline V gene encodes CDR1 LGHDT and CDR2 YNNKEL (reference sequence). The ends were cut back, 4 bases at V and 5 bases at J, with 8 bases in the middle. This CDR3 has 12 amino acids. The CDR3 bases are TGTGCCAGCAGCCGGGGGGTTTATGGCTACACCTTC. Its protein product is CASSRGVYGYTF. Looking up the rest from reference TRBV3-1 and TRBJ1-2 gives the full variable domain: DTAVSQTPKYLVTQMGNDKSIKCEQNLGHDTMYWYKQDSKKFLKIMFSYNNKELIINETVPNRFSPKSPDKAHLNLHINSLELGDSAVYFCASSRGVYGYTFGSGTRLTVV.

Here the CDR3 reads CSVGGRSSGANVLTF. CDR3 bases: TGCAGCGTGGGGGGCCGAAGCTCTGGGGCCAACGTCCTGACTTTC. The gene calls are TRBV29-1 and TRBJ2-6, with D perhaps given as TRBD1 or TRBD2 (6 bases each). This CDR3 has 15 amino acids. V lost 6 bases and J 0 bases, leaving 12 bases between the germline ends. Per germline, CDR1 SQVTM and CDR2 ANQGSEA.

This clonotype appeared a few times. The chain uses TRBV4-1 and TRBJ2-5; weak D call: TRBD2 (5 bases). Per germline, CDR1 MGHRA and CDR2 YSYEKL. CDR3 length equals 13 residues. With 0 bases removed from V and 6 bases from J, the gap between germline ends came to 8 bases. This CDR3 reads CASSQDEGKTQYF. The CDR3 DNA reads TGCGCCAGCAGCCAAGACGAGGGAAAGACCCAGTACTTC.

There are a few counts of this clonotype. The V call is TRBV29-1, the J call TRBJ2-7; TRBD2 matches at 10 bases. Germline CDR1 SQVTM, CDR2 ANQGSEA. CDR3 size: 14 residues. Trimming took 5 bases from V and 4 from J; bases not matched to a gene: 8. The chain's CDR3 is CSVLLAGGGYEQYV. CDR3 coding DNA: TGCAGCGTTCTATTAGCGGGAGGTGGTTACGAGCAGTACGTC.

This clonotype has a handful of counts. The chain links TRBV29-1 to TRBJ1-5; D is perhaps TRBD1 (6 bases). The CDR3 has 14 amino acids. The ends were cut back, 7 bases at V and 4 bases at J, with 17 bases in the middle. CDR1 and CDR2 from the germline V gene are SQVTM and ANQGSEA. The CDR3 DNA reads TGCAGCGCCGTGACGGGGGGGGCAAATCAGCCCCAGCATTTT. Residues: CSAVTGGANQPQHF.

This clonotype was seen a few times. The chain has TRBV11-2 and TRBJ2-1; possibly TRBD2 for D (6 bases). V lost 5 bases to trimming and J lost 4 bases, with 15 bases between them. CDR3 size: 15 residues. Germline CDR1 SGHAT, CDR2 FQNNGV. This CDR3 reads CASSARGAGYNEQFF. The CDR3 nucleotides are TGTGCCAGCAGCGCCCGAGGGGCGGGGTACAATGAGCAGTTCTTC.

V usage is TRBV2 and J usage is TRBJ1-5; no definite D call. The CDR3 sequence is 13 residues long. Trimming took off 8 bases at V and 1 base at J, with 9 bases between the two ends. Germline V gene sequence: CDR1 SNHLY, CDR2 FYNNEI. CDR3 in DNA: TGTGCCAGCGTGTCAGCGAGCAATCAGCCCCAGCATTTT. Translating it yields CASVSASNQPQHF.

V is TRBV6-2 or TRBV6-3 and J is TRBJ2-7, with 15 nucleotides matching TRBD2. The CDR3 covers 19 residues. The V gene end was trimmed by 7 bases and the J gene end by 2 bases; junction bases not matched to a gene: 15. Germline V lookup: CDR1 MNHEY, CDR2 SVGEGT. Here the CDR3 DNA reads TGTGCCAGCATCCCTGATTGGACTAGCGGGAGGGCCACCCCCTACGAGCAGTACGTC. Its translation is CASIPDWTSGRATPYEQYV.

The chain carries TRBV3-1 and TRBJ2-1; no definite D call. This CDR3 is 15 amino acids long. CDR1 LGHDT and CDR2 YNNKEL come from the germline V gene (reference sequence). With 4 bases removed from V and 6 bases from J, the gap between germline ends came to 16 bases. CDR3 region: CASSPPTYLGNEQFF. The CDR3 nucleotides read TGTGCCAGCAGCCCCCCCACCTATTTGGGCAATGAGCAGTTCTTC.

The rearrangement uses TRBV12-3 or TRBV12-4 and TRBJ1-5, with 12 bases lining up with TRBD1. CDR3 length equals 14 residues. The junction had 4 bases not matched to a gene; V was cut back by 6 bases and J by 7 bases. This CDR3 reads CASSGTGGEQPQHF. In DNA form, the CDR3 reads TGTGCCAGCAGCGGGACAGGGGGCGAACAGCCCCAGCATTTT.

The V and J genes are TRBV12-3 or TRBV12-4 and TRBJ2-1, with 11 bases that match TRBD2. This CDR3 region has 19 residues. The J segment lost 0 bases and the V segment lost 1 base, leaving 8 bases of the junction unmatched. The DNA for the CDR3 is TGTGCCAGCAGTTTAGTTGCGACTAGCGGGGCTAGCTCCTACAATGAGCAGTTCTTC. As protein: CASSLVATSGASSYNEQFF.

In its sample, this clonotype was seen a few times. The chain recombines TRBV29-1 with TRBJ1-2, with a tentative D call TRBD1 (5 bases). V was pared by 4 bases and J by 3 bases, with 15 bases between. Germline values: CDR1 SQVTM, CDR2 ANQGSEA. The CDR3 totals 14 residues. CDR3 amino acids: CSVGPRAGDYGYTF. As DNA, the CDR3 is TGCAGCGTTGGTCCCAGGGCCGGGGACTATGGCTACACCTTC.

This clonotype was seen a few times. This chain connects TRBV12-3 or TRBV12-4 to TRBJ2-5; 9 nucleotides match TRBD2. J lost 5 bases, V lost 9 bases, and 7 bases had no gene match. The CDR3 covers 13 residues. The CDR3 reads CASVYGLAETQYF. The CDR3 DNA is TGTGCCAGTGTCTACGGACTAGCGGAGACCCAGTACTTC.

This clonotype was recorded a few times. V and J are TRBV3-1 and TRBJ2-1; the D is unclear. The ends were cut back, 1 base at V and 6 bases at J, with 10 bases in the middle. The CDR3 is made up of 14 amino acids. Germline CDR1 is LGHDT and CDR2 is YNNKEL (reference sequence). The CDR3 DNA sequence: TGTGCCAGCAGCCAAGGGCATTGGGGCAATGAGCAGTTCTTC. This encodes CASSQGHWGNEQFF.

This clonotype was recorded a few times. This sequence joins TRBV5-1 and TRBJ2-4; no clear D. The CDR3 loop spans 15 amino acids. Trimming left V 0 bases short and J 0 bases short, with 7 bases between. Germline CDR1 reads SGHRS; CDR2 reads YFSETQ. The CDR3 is CASSLGITAKNIQYF. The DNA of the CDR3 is TGCGCCAGCAGCTTGGGAATCACAGCCAAAAACATTCAGTACTTC.

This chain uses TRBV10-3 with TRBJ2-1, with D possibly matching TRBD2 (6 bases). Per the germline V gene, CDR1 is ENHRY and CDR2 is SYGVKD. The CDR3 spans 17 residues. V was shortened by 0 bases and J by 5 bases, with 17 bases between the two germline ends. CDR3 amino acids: CAISESGGNRFDNEQFF. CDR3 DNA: TGTGCCATCAGTGAGTCAGGAGGGAACAGGTTTGACAATGAGCAGTTCTTC.